What follows describes a single TCR beta chain. The data were obtained in a study of blood T cell repertoires in COVID-19. Profiled with immunoSEQ multiplex PCR; TCRdb holds only in-frame clones, not every one. The table includes some 150,000 clones, more than 85% detected once. The CDR3 spans 14 residues. The ends lost 10 bases at V and 8 bases at J; junction bases unmatched: 14. Germline CDR1 reads MDHEN; CDR2 reads SYDVKM. This sequence originates from a man aged 55 to 70 with active or convalescent COVID-19. The chain combines TRBV28 with TRBJ2-1, with 7 bases lining up with TRBD2. Sequencing input: peripheral blood. CDR3 amino acids: CATSEVAGVDEQFF. CDR3 in DNA: TGTGCCACCTCGGAAGTTGCGGGAGTGGATGAGCAGTTCTTC.